The rows below give T cell receptor beta chains drawn from one sample of a study of cytomegalovirus exposure and HLA in healthy donors. Libraries were prepared by immunoSEQ multiplex PCR; TCRdb keeps only in-frame clonotypes and omits some of them. The sample holds roughly 120,000 clones, more than 70% seen once. Sequencing was carried out using PBMCs. These receptors were taken from a man aged 18 to 35 in good health and CMV-seronegative. Each CDR3 is given with its conserved first and last residue. The D gene is left open where the match is weak. Rows may omit the clone size; those that give it use once, few, many or a size class.

D	V	J	size	CDR3	DNA
TRBD1	TRBV6-6	TRBJ2-7	.	CASRRDRGYDEQYF	TGTGCCAGCAGGCGCGACAGGGGTTACGACGAGCAGTACTTC
TRBD1	TRBV15	TRBJ1-1	.	CATSSANRGPEAFF	TGTGCCACCAGCTCCGCAAATAGGGGGCCAGAGGCTTTCTTT
.	TRBV7-2	TRBJ2-5	.	CASRAGETQYF	TGTGCCAGCAGGGCCGGGGAGACCCAGTACTTC
TRBD1	TRBV29-1	TRBJ2-5	.	CSVDGRGSVETQYF	TGCAGCGTTGATGGCAGGGGGTCGGTGGAGACCCAGTACTTC
.	TRBV6-5	TRBJ2-7	.	CATQGGQSYEQYF	TGTGCCACCCAGGGGGGACAATCCTACGAGCAGTACTTC
.	TRBV5-1	TRBJ2-7	.	CASSLDGRNYEQYF	TGCGCCAGCAGCTTGGATGGCAGGAACTACGAGCAGTACTTC
.	TRBV30	TRBJ1-1	.	CAGKETGIMNTEAFF	TGTGCCGGAAAGGAAACAGGGATAATGAACACTGAAGCTTTCTTT
TRBD1	TRBV5-4	TRBJ2-5	.	CASSQGTDSKKTQYF	TGTGCCAGCAGCCAGGGGACAGATTCTAAGAAGACCCAGTACTTC
TRBD2	TRBV5-1	TRBJ2-2	.	CASSSLQAGGPNTGELFF	TGCGCCAGCAGCTCCCTCCAAGCGGGAGGACCGAACACCGGGGAGCTGTTTTTT
.	TRBV5-1	TRBJ2-1	.	CASSRQDRPDNEQFF	TGCGCCAGCAGCCGACAGGACCGACCCGACAATGAGCAGTTCTTC
TRBD2	TRBV19	TRBJ2-1	.	CASSLSPSGRVYNEQFF	TGTGCCAGTAGTCTTAGTCCTAGCGGGAGGGTTTACAATGAGCAGTTCTTC
TRBD1	TRBV27	TRBJ1-2	.	CASKPTGSDYGYTF	TGTGCCAGCAAACCGACAGGGTCGGACTATGGCTACACCTTC
.	TRBV5-4	TRBJ1-1	.	CASSLGGDTEAFF	TGTGCCAGCAGCTTGGGGGGGGACACTGAAGCTTTCTTT
TRBD2	TRBV19	TRBJ2-5	.	CASSGTSKETQYF	TGTGCCAGTTCCGGGACTAGTAAGGAGACCCAGTACTTC
.	TRBV5-1	TRBJ1-3	.	CASSLAGSGNTIYF	TGCGCCAGCAGCTTGGCGGGCTCTGGAAACACCATATATTTT
TRBD1	TRBV6-5	TRBJ1-2	.	CASSYLVAGGPYGYTF	TGTGCCAGCAGTTACCTGGTGGCAGGGGGTCCCTATGGCTACACCTTC
.	TRBV25-1	TRBJ2-1	few	CASSESGGGNEQFF	TGTGCCAGCAGTGAATCAGGGGGAGGCAATGAGCAGTTCTTC
TRBD2	TRBV18	TRBJ2-7	.	CAGSNASGRYEQYF	TGTGCCGGATCGAACGCTAGCGGAAGATACGAGCAGTACTTC
TRBD2	TRBV5-4	TRBJ2-1	once	CASSSRLAGEFNEQFF	TGTGCCAGCAGCTCCCGACTAGCGGGAGAATTCAATGAGCAGTTCTTC
.	TRBV5-1	TRBJ1-4	once	CASSAGVREKLFF	TGCGCCAGCAGCGCGGGGGTCCGCGAAAAACTGTTTTTT
.	TRBV19	TRBJ1-1	.	CASSYRWSTEAFF	TGTGCCAGTAGTTACCGGTGGAGCACTGAAGCTTTCTTT
.	TRBV30	TRBJ1-5	few	CAWSVRRGDQPQHF	TGTGCCTGGAGTGTACGACGGGGGGATCAGCCCCAGCATTTT
TRBD2	TRBV7-8	TRBJ2-2	once	CASTKRLAGSNTGELFF	TGTGCCAGCACCAAGAGACTAGCGGGTTCGAACACCGGGGAGCTGTTTTTT
.	TRBV27	TRBJ1-1	.	CASSAMGTRVEAFF	TGTGCCAGCAGTGCCATGGGTACCCGGGTTGAAGCTTTCTTT
TRBD1	TRBV27	TRBJ1-2	few	CASSFLGQESENYGYTF	TGTGCCAGCAGTTTCTTGGGACAGGAGAGCGAGAACTATGGCTACACCTTC
TRBD2	TRBV2	TRBJ2-2	.	CASSDKGLAGSYTGELFF	TGTGCCAGCAGTGATAAGGGACTAGCGGGGTCTTACACCGGGGAGCTGTTTTTT
.	TRBV19	TRBJ2-7	.	CASSPTGSVAEYF	TGTGCCAGTAGCCCCACCGGTTCGGTAGCGGAGTACTTC
.	TRBV2	TRBJ1-1	.	CASREQGPNTEAFF	TGTGCCAGCAGGGAACAGGGCCCGAACACTGAAGCTTTCTTT
TRBD2	TRBV27	TRBJ2-5	.	CASSLGTSGETQYF	TGTGCCAGCAGTTTGGGGACTAGCGGGGAGACCCAGTACTTC
.	TRBV7-7	TRBJ1-1	.	CASSPFWGLNTEAFF	TGTGCCAGCAGCCCCTTTTGGGGCCTGAACACTGAAGCTTTCTTT
.	TRBV2	TRBJ2-3	.	CASIGAVFPPRSDTQYF	TGTGCCAGCATTGGGGCCGTTTTTCCCCCTCGGTCAGATACGCAGTATTTT
.	TRBV27	TRBJ2-6	.	CASRHQGRRTGANVLTF	TGTGCCAGCCGACACCAGGGGCGGAGGACTGGGGCCAACGTCCTGACTTTC
.	TRBV30	TRBJ1-4	.	CAWRAHVEKLFF	TGTGCCTGGAGGGCCCATGTGGAAAAACTGTTTTTT
TRBD2	TRBV14	TRBJ2-7	.	CASSQPSGRAGEQYF	TGTGCCAGCAGCCAACCCAGCGGGAGGGCCGGCGAGCAGTACTTC
TRBD1	TRBV10-3	TRBJ2-4	once	CAISRDRDIQYF	TGTGCCATCAGTAGGGACAGGGACATTCAGTACTTC
.	TRBV11-2	TRBJ2-7	.	CASSPPSVEQYF	TGTGCCAGCAGCCCCCCCAGTGTGGAGCAGTACTTC
.	TRBV7-9	TRBJ1-2	.	CASSPDTAGYTF	TGTGCCAGCAGCCCCGACACGGCTGGCTACACCTTC
TRBD2	TRBV6-4	TRBJ2-1	.	CASSDLAGGDYNEQFF	TGTGCCAGCAGTGACCTAGCGGGAGGAGACTACAATGAGCAGTTCTTC
TRBD1	TRBV6-1	TRBJ1-5	.	CASSEGTGGNQPQHF	TGTGCCAGCAGTGAGGGGACAGGGGGCAATCAGCCCCAGCATTTT
.	TRBV5-6	TRBJ1-1	.	CASSVGVGVEAFF	TGTGCCAGCAGCGTGGGGGTGGGAGTTGAAGCTTTCTTT
TRBD1	TRBV7-4	TRBJ1-5	.	CASRAFWGQGGSNQPQHF	TGTGCCAGCAGGGCATTTTGGGGACAGGGAGGAAGCAATCAGCCCCAGCATTTT
TRBD1	TRBV29-1	TRBJ2-2	.	CSVEEDRGATGELFF	TGCAGCGTTGAAGAAGACAGGGGGGCGACCGGGGAGCTGTTTTTT
TRBD2	TRBV19	TRBJ2-7	.	CASSLGLADSYEQYF	TGTGCCAGTAGTTTGGGTCTAGCGGATTCCTACGAGCAGTACTTC
.	TRBV7-8	TRBJ1-2	.	CASSTRGGAAGYTF	TGTGCCAGCAGCACCCGTGGGGGGGCGGCTGGCTACACCTTC
.	TRBV29-1	TRBJ2-3	.	CSTLPTSGGAKVAQYF	TGCAGCACCCTACCAACCTCGGGGGGCGCGAAGGTGGCGCAGTATTTT